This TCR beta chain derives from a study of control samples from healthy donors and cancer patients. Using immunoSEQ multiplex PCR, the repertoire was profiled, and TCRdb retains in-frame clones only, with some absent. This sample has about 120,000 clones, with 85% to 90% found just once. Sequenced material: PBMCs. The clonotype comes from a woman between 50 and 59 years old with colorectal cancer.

DNA for the CDR3: TGTGCCAGCAGCATTACAGGGAATGGCTACACCTTC. This gives the protein CASSITGNGYTF. The chain couples TRBV2 to TRBJ1-2; D might be TRBD1 (6 bases). Germline V gene sequence: CDR1 SNHLY, CDR2 FYNNEI. The CDR3 contains 12 residues. V dropped 6 bases and J dropped 6 bases, with 11 bases sitting between them.